Listed here is a single TCR beta chain. No cognate antigen has been identified for it. No quality values exist for individual bases; no much larger clone is one base distant. This sample was taken from a study of cytomegalovirus exposure and HLA in healthy donors (dated by TCRdb to 2016 to 2017). Regarding the research as a whole: An earlier analysis of 587 of the donors reported roughly 300 Gb of sequence data and 117 million unique TCR beta sequences obtained from roughly 170 million T cells. About 280 gigabases of sequencing data and roughly 80 million unique TCR sequences made up an early release that covered several hundred HLA-typed donors. The genetic ancestry cluster associated with self-reported Caucasian donors included 81% of the 350 to 500 genotyped donors. The study was designed to test whether signatures of past pathogen exposure could be identified by cataloging public T cell receptors. The study profiled the T cell repertoires of around 700 subjects by immunosequencing and related them to cytomegalovirus serostatus. A separate validation cohort of approximately 120 different subjects was used in addition to the approximately 700-subject first cohort. The study combined high-throughput TCR immunosequencing, statistical association of individual TCRs with disease status, and machine learning to predict cytomegalovirus infection status. A later analysis re-examined previously published TCR beta repertoires from just over 650 donors and added high-resolution HLA genotyping to investigate patterns of TCR occurrence. The later analysis used no new phenotypic data to find candidate immune exposures, relying instead on TCR beta sequences and their occurrence across donors. To decide whether each TCR beta V gene segment behaved as functional or pseudogenic, an earlier analysis of some 600 of the donors relied on high-throughput TCR beta sequencing. Donor age, sex, ethnicity and CMV serostatus were compiled alongside the repertoire data. In a later genetic analysis, genome-wide SNP genotypes for about 65% of the 666 donors were used, and that subset was treated as a discovery cohort. Every repertoire in the discovery cohort had been generated on one and the same sequencing platform. HLA typing included class I and class II loci at four-digit resolution. Typing coverage differed by locus: A, B, C, DRB1 and DQB1 were typed in about 629-630 donors, DQA1 in roughly 510, DPA1 in nearly 610, and DPB1 in approximately 450. Because of strong linkage in the cohort, roughly 5 DR-DQ haplotypes were treated as single units for association and clustering. Across 398 genotyped donors of the cohort, an average of approximately 220,000 unique TCR beta nucleotide sequences per donor were sequenced, and roughly a sixth of those sequences were non-productive. Overall study outcomes, separate from this receptor: Because the 87-base-pair reads could not distinguish some IMGT-functional V segments, including TRBV6-2 and TRBV6-3, those segments were excluded. Specific HLA alleles were associated with 15,000 to 20,000 TCR beta sequences at a false discovery rate of 0.05 in a later analysis. In a later analysis, TCR association rates were found to vary across HLA loci, with the most associated TCRs seen for DRB1 alleles and the fewest for HLA-C alleles. In an earlier analysis of about 600 of the donors, most TCR beta V segments appeared in productive rearrangements about 90% or about 30% of the time, broadly matching IMGT annotations. In a later analysis, HLA-associated TCR beta chains were found to be more clonally expanded and to have lower generation probabilities than equally common non-associated chains. According to the authors, the approach could potentially be generalized to other disease states and immunological phenotypes. Sequencing depth was assumed to be roughly uniform across donors in the presence/absence analyses, though that assumption may not hold. Assigning TCR associations to individual alleles was difficult when HLA alleles, especially DR and DQ, strongly co-occurred. In this cohort, only TCR beta chains were sequenced, and detectable features were limited by the absence of alpha or paired-chain data. Compared with the roughly 720-donor mean, donors in an Asian-associated ancestry cluster had fewer N-insertions in productive TCRs, according to a later genetic analysis. An association between a missense DCLRE1C variant and V-gene and J-gene trimming of TCR beta chains was found in a later genetic analysis and replicated in an independent cohort. A further reported finding was that TCR beta sequences accurately predicted the HLA-A and HLA-B alleles for most subjects in the first cohort. CMV serostatus was the only immune exposure information available for the cohort. A group of highly shared sequence variants was considered likely to be a technical artifact of the sequencing pipeline. Because HLA typing was unavailable for some donors at each locus, only the typed subset was used in association tests. The earlier analysis of about 600 of the donors excluded around 17 rarely observed V segments, including chromosome 9 orphons, because counts were too low. Cytomegalovirus status was reported to be diagnosed by the classifier with high specificity and sensitivity in both the original and validation cohorts. While some public TCRs were present in many individuals, most TCR sequences turned up only very rarely across donors. In a later analysis, most CMV-associated TCR beta chains were found to appear HLA-restricted, with HLA associations seemingly driven largely by CMV exposure. Correlated functional status among segregating V segments might reflect linkage disequilibrium, but an unknown experimental factor could not be ruled out. In the study, around 160 TCR beta chains were listed as associated with cytomegalovirus. Several of the top co-occurrence clusters appeared to be linked to parvovirus B19, influenza, CMV and Epstein-Barr virus, according to a later analysis. In vitro tests confirmed that three of the cytomegalovirus-associated TCR beta chains recognize cytomegalovirus antigens.

The cohort comprised some 730 healthy bone marrow donors. All cohort members were sampled while nominally healthy, although unrecorded immune exposures were likely present. The donor was CMV seronegative and was included in the group of 352 seronegative cohort members. Each donor provided a peripheral blood sample, and peripheral blood mononuclear cells were used for TCR beta sequencing. The Qiagen DNeasy Blood Extraction Kit was used to extract genomic DNA from the blood cell samples. Libraries were constructed by the immunoSEQ multiplex PCR assay. The multiplex PCR relied on a mix of 60 forward primers for TCR Vbeta segments and 13 reverse primers for TCR Jbeta segments. The CDR3 region of rearranged TCR beta genes was amplified from genomic DNA with a multiplex PCR assay. The amplified TCR beta libraries were sequenced on the Illumina HiSeq System as 87-base-pair reads. On the authors' methods: A later analysis tallied around 87 million unique TCR beta chains across the 640 or so repertoires, and about 12 million of those chains were shared by two or more donors. Raw reads were error-corrected and collapsed into unique sequences with a nearest-neighbor algorithm that merged closely related sequences to remove PCR and sequencing errors. To assign V, D and J gene segments, CDR3 sequences were aligned to IMGT reference sequences. For a sequence to be retained, a match of at least six nucleotides to both a V gene segment and a J gene segment was required. A rearrangement counted as productive if the CDR3 had no stop codons and remained in frame with V and J, and every other rearrangement counted as non-productive. Following IMGT convention, CDR3 was defined as the stretch from the second conserved V-encoded cysteine up to the conserved J-encoded phenylalanine. Sequences without an unambiguous match to a single V gene segment were excluded from the earlier analysis of a few hundred of the donors. In an earlier analysis of approximately 560 of the donors, a V segment was called functional when productive rearrangements were above 56.7%, and segregating when the standard deviation between donors exceeded 5%. A statistical classification framework was developed to diagnose cytomegalovirus status using the catalog of TCR beta chain sequences. In a later analysis, TCR nucleotide sequences were compared against IMGT/GENE-DB human TR gene sequences so that V and J genes could be assigned. Using the TCRdist pipeline, a later analysis assigned CDR3 sequences along with most-parsimonious VDJ recombination scenarios. In a later analysis, each TCR beta chain was defined by its CDR3 amino acid sequence together with its V-gene family, and reads lacking a unique V-gene family were excluded. To address suspected cross-contamination and a sequencing artifact, a later analysis removed approximately 590 highly shared, low-generation-probability nucleotide sequences. In a later analysis, a clonal expansion index for each public chain was calculated from normalized within-repertoire ranks of inferred template counts. In a later analysis, generation probabilities were computed with a VDJ recombination model fitted to out-of-frame rearrangements, and the resulting probabilities were checked against IGoR. Hypergeometric tests were used in a later analysis to score TCR-TCR, TCR-HLA and TCR-CMV co-occurrence, with a repertoire-size bias correction applied to the TCR pairs. A later analysis estimated false discovery rates by permuting HLA or CMV assignments 20 times. In a later analysis, co-occurring TCRs were grouped using DBSCAN, with TCRdist sequence similarity added in when clustering inside HLA-allele-positive subsets. Repertoires with fewer than 30,000 or more than 120,000 public chains, plus five repertoires with anomalous nucleotide sharing, were excluded from co-occurrence clustering. TCRdb carries this immuneACCESS record with in-frame sequences only. Its versions omit some clonotypes, under half of them owing to an unresolved V gene in the studies checked, with the rest unexplained. Clone size and V and J calls were adopted from that table, with D and trimming inferred from the DNA. This sample is represented by 65,000 to 90,000 clones; 70% to 80% of them were singletons. The top ten clonotypes cover more than 2% of the sample.

The cysteine opens and the phenylalanine closes a CDR3 of 11 amino acids. Solely the CDR3 DNA is kept, with 33 bases framed from the first base. Trimming removed 5 bases from V and 8 bases from J, leaving 4 bases between the germline ends. The germline V gene (reference sequence) yields SEHNR for CDR1 and FQNEAQ for CDR2. The chain is encoded by TRBV7-9 joined to TRBJ1-6, with no confident D gene call. This TCR was recovered from a man aged 30 to 39 in good health and CMV-seronegative. The source material was PBMCs. At the DNA level, the sequence is TGTGCCAGCAGCCCAGATTCACCCCTCCACTTT. The encoded protein is CASSPDSPLHF.